The subject of this entry is one TCR beta chain. Antigen: not known. This sample stems from a study of T cell responses to AZD1222 COVID-19 vaccine. The length of the CDR3 is 15 residues. CDR1 is SGHRS, CDR2 YFSETQ, per germline. Trimming took 0 bases from V and 3 from J, leaving 10 bases between them. Overall study findings and caveats: Sampling captured repertoires only after the peak T cell response. Donor demographics were predominantly white British with a female majority; clonal diversity may be underestimated.

Profiled with immunoSEQ multiplex PCR; TCRdb holds only in-frame clones, not every one. The table includes approximately 170,000 clones, approximately 86% detected once. The source material was peripheral blood, sampled 28 days after the second AZD1222 dose. The chain couples TRBV5-1 to TRBJ1-5; D perhaps matches TRBD1 (6 bases). The origin of this receptor is an adult who received the AZD1222 COVID-19 vaccine. The CDR3 loop reads CASSLEGDHNQPQHF. The CDR3 DNA reads TGCGCCAGCAGCTTGGAGGGGGACCACAATCAGCCCCAGCATTTT.